This entry lists 15 T cell receptor beta chains sequenced from one sample in a study of T cells in Graves' hyperthyroidism and ophthalmopathy. The source material, RNA transcripts, was used to amplify TCR beta CDR3 regions. The HTBI primer set was used in a first-round RT-PCR of the TCR CDR3. MiXCR, run by TCRdb on the multiplex PCR reads, gives a single entry per CDR3 protein. The sample contains roughly 570,000 distinct CDR3 sequences, approximately 15% of which appear only once. The sample comprised blood. The receptor source for this set is a woman between 25 and 40 years old with Graves' hyperthyroidism.

This clonotype was observed once. Possible read error: a much larger clone is one base away. This chain uses TRBV18 with TRBJ1-1; 8 bases are a match to TRBD1. The CDR3 consists of 15 residues. Germline V gene data show CDR1 as KGHSH and CDR2 as LQKENI. The DNA of the CDR3 is TGTGCCGGCTCACCACCGACAGGGGTGGGCACTGAAGCTTTCTTT. This translates into CAGSPPTGVGTEAFF.

CDR3 in DNA: TGCAGTGCTAGGGGAGGGATCACCACCTACAATGAGCAGTTCTTC. Translating it yields CSARGGITTYNEQFF. V usage is TRBV20-1 and J usage is TRBJ2-1; 7 nucleotides agree with TRBD2. With V trimmed by 3 bases and J by 2 bases, 7 bases remained unmatched. The length of the CDR3 is 15 residues. Germline values: CDR1 DFQATT, CDR2 SNEGSKA (reference sequence).

This clonotype was seen ten or more times. V and J are TRBV4-1 and TRBJ2-7; D possibly matches TRBD1 or TRBD2 (5 bases each). The CDR3 sequence is 14 residues long. The germline V and J ends were trimmed by 4 bases and 2 bases, with 12 bases remaining between them. Germline V gives CDR1 MGHRA, CDR2 YSYEKL. The CDR3 here is CASSPLEGPYEQYF. The CDR3 bases are TGCGCCAGCAGCCCCCTTGAGGGGCCCTACGAGCAGTACTTC.

This clonotype was detected ten times or more. The rearrangement links TRBV3-1 to TRBJ2-1; TRBD2 agrees at 14 bases. V gave up 5 bases and J gave up 6 bases; unmatched junction bases: 6. The CDR3 runs 16 residues. From germline, CDR1 is LGHDT and CDR2 YNNKEL (reference sequence). The CDR3 DNA reads as TGTGCCAGCAGCGCGACTAGCGGGAGGGTGGTCAATGAGCAGTTCTTC. Its translation: CASSATSGRVVNEQFF.

In its sample, this clonotype was seen many times. CDR3 in amino acids: CASSTAVGPLYEQYF. The CDR3 DNA sequence: TGTGCCAGCAGTACTGCTGTCGGGCCCCTCTACGAGCAGTACTTC. The chain joins TRBV2 to TRBJ2-7; no clear D. Germline V gene lookup returns CDR1 SNHLY and CDR2 FYNNEI. V shed 5 bases and J shed 3 bases, with 17 bases lying between them. The CDR3 loop spans 15 amino acids. Supplemented by reference TRBV2 and TRBJ2-7, the full variable domain reads EPEVTQTPSHQVTQMGQEVILRCVPISNHLYFYWYRQILGQKVEFLVSFYNNEISEKSEIFDDQFSVERPDGSNFTLKIRSTKLEDSAMYFCASSTAVGPLYEQYFGPGTRLTVT.

This clonotype was counted at least ten times. This sequence joins TRBV6-1 and TRBJ2-7, with a possible D match to TRBD2 (6 bases). The CDR3 consists of 12 residues. V lost 8 bases and J 4 bases, leaving 12 bases between the germline ends. Germline CDR1 is MNHNS and CDR2 is SASEGT. The CDR3 nucleotides read TGTGCCAGCGCCGGGAGTGCGTACGAGCAGTACTTC. Amino acids: CASAGSAYEQYF.

In this sample, this clonotype turned up a few times. The chain has TRBV19 and TRBJ2-7; 10 bases match TRBD1. CDR1 and CDR2 from the germline V gene are LNHDA and SQIVND (reference sequence). The CDR3 runs 13 residues. Trimming at V came to 9 bases and at J to 2 bases, leaving 4 bases not matched to a gene. The CDR3 region has the DNA TGTGCCAGCCACGGACAGGGGGCCTACGAGCAGTACTTC. The encoded protein is CASHGQGAYEQYF.

This clonotype came up many times. This chain connects TRBV6-5 to TRBJ1-2; 10 positions agree with TRBD1. In germline, CDR1 is MNHEY, CDR2 SVGAGI. Germline trimming cut 2 bases from V and 4 bases from J; bases unmatched to any gene: 4. This CDR3 spans 15 amino acids. CDR3 amino acids: CASSYGTGESYGYTF. The CDR3 DNA sequence: TGTGCCAGCAGTTACGGGACAGGGGAATCCTATGGCTACACCTTC.

This clonotype was observed at least ten times. The chain carries TRBV12-3 or TRBV12-4 and TRBJ2-7; TRBD2 agrees at 15 bases. With 3 bases clipped from V and 5 bases from J, the junction kept 8 bases outside the gene matches. This CDR3 contains 17 residues. The CDR3 here is CASSFSGLAGGMDEQYF. The DNA of the CDR3 is TGTGCCAGCAGTTTTTCGGGACTAGCGGGAGGAATGGACGAGCAGTACTTC.

This clonotype was picked up a small number of times. No conserved phenylalanine or tryptophan ends this CDR3, so it is likely a read error. The chain carries TRBV5-1 and TRBJ2-7; D is unclear. Deletions cut 0 bases from V and 6 bases from J, with 16 bases between. The CDR3 is 15 residues long. The V gene's germline CDR1 is SGHRS and CDR2 YFSETQ. The CDR3 DNA reads TGCGCCAGCAGCTTGGGGGCAGGCGCCCCGGGCGAGCAGTACCTC. Protein product: CASSLGAGAPGEQYL.

This clonotype was counted at least ten times. CDR3 region: CASSEAGWDNEQFF. CDR3 DNA: TGTGCCAGCAGTGAAGCGGGCTGGGACAATGAGCAGTTCTTC. The chain uses TRBV6-1 and TRBJ2-1; D is uncertain. The CDR3 consists of 14 residues. V was trimmed by 0 bases and J by 5 bases, leaving 8 bases between them. Germline V lookup: CDR1 MNHNS, CDR2 SASEGT.

V gene TRBV27 combines with J gene TRBJ2-3; tentative D call: TRBD2 (6 bases). Trimming took 0 bases from V and 4 from J, leaving 11 bases between them. Germline CDR1 reads MNHEY; CDR2 reads SMNVEV (reference sequence). The CDR3 spans 15 residues. This chain's CDR3 is CASSLSAGLADTQYF. As DNA, the CDR3 is TGTGCCAGCAGTTTATCGGCGGGGTTGGCAGATACGCAGTATTTT.

This clonotype was seen a few times. The chain links TRBV27 to TRBJ2-4; the D gene could be TRBD1 or TRBD2 (5 bases each). V was cut by 2 bases and J by 8 bases, with 13 bases left in between. The germline CDR1 and CDR2 sequences are MNHEY and SMNVEV (reference sequence). The CDR3 sequence is 14 residues long. The CDR3 nucleotides are TGTGCCAGCAGTTTAGGGGGACGGCGGGACATTCAGTACTTC. This translates into CASSLGGRRDIQYF.

The CDR3 DNA follows: TGTGCCAGCAGGGTGAACGAGAACACCGGGGAGCTGTTTTTT. Translation gives CASRVNENTGELFF. This chain connects TRBV14 to TRBJ2-2; D is uncertain. This CDR3 has 14 residues. CDR1 is SGHDN and CDR2 is FVKESK in the germline V gene. V was pared by 6 bases and J by 1 base, with 9 bases between.

This clonotype was counted at least ten times. This rearrangement joins TRBV11-2 to TRBJ2-1; tentatively, D is TRBD2 (5 bases). Trimming left V 5 bases short and J 4 bases short, with 9 bases between. In germline, CDR1 is SGHAT, CDR2 FQNNGV. The CDR3 is 13 residues long. This CDR3 is CASSQSGYNEQFF. In DNA, the CDR3 is TGTGCCAGCAGCCAGAGCGGATACAATGAGCAGTTCTTC.